These T cell receptor beta chains were read from a single sample in a study of identical twins. TCRdb re-called the 5' RACE reads through MiXCR, storing one row per CDR3 protein. The sample records approximately 890,000 distinct CDR3 sequences, roughly 12% being singletons. These same data were also listed under a study on yellow fever vaccine responses in identical twins.

The material sequenced was PBMCs. The source is a woman aged 18-29 years in good health. Both conserved end residues are part of each CDR3. The D gene is left open where the match is weak. Clone size appears in some rows only: once, few, many, or a class for an expanded clone.

d_call j_call clone_size v_call cdr3_aa cdr3_nt
NA TRBJ1-1 NA TRBV20-1 CSARVQGPGAFF TGCAGTGCTAGGGTACAGGGACCCGGGGCTTTCTTT
TRBD2 TRBJ2-7 NA TRBV3-1 CASSQEVTSVREQYF TGTGCCAGCAGCCAAGAAGTAACTAGCGTTCGCGAGCAGTACTTC
TRBD2 TRBJ2-2 NA TRBV3-1 CASLNSGRADTGELFF TGTGCCAGCCTCAACTCCGGGAGGGCAGACACCGGGGAGCTGTTTTTT
TRBD2 TRBJ2-2 NA TRBV7-9 CASSSSLGPPPGGLFF TGTGCCAGCAGCTCCAGCCTTGGACCGCCGCCGGGGGGGCTGTTTTTT
NA TRBJ1-2 few TRBV4-1 CASSPTFRQDPRYGYTF TGCGCCAGCAGCCCGACCTTTAGACAGGACCCTCGCTATGGCTACACCTTC
NA TRBJ2-1 NA TRBV10-3 CAISEGAGEQFF TGTGCCATCAGTGAAGGAGCTGGTGAGCAGTTCTTC
NA TRBJ2-3 many TRBV12-3/TRBV12-4 CASSFGGATDTQYF TGTGCCAGCAGTTTCGGTGGGGCCACAGATACGCAGTATTTT
TRBD1 TRBJ2-1 NA TRBV3-1 CASSHRQGPYSSYNEQFF TGTGCCAGCAGCCACCGACAGGGGCCCTATAGCTCCTACAATGAGCAGTTCTTC
TRBD2 TRBJ2-1 few TRBV20-1 CSARDRGGWGENEQFF TGCAGTGCTAGAGATCGGGGGGGCTGGGGGGAGAATGAGCAGTTCTTC
NA TRBJ2-4 few TRBV28 CASSISQRGIQYF TGTGCCAGCAGTATATCTCAACGCGGCATTCAGTACTTC
NA TRBJ1-2 few TRBV20-1 CSAPGGGIKFYGYTF TGCAGTGCCCCCGGGGGGGGGATTAAATTCTATGGCTACACCTTC
NA TRBJ1-1 NA TRBV27 CASSSNRDGDTEAFF TGTGCCAGCAGTTCGAACAGGGACGGGGACACTGAAGCTTTCTTT
NA TRBJ2-7 few TRBV6-5 CASSYGWGPGCYEQYF TGTGCCAGCAGTTATGGATGGGGGCCCGGTTGCTACGAGCAGTACTTC
NA TRBJ1-5 few TRBV5-1 CASSLDSVNQPQHF TGCGCCAGCAGCTTGGACAGCGTCAATCAGCCCCAGCATTTT
NA TRBJ2-3 few TRBV5-1 CASSLGRGQSTDTQYF TGCGCCAGCAGCTTGGGGCGGGGGCAGAGCACAGATACGCAGTATTTT
TRBD2 TRBJ2-1 NA TRBV10-3 CAISDSGSSNEQFF TGTGCCATCAGTGACAGCGGGAGTTCAAATGAGCAGTTCTTC
NA TRBJ2-7 many TRBV7-9 CASSSQWQGMQYF TGTGCCAGCAGCTCCCAGTGGCAGGGAATGCAGTACTTC
TRBD1 TRBJ1-2 NA TRBV5-1 CASSSTGTGYGYTF TGCGCCAGCAGCTCAACTGGGACAGGGTATGGCTACACCTTC
NA TRBJ1-2 NA TRBV19 CASSPSRSTYGYTF TGTGCCAGTAGTCCATCCCGATCCACCTATGGCTACACCTTC
TRBD1 TRBJ2-7 few TRBV20-1 CSASHPGTAKYEQYF TGCAGTGCTTCACACCCCGGGACAGCTAAGTACGAGCAGTACTTC
NA TRBJ2-1 few TRBV20-1 CSAEGRTYNEQFF TGCAGTGCGGAGGGGAGGACCTACAATGAGCAGTTCTTC
NA TRBJ2-5 few TRBV14 CASSQGGSWGETQYF TGTGCCAGCAGCCAAGGGGGATCGTGGGGAGAGACCCAGTACTTC
NA TRBJ2-3 NA TRBV11-2 CASSLWDSLGTDTQYF TGTGCCAGCAGCTTATGGGACTCGCTAGGCACAGATACGCAGTATTTT
TRBD1 TRBJ2-1 NA TRBV19 CASSAYRGRSYNEQFF TGTGCCAGTAGTGCCTACAGGGGGCGGTCCTACAATGAGCAGTTCTTC
TRBD2 TRBJ2-3 few TRBV9 CASSVGRLAGGPTDTQYF TGTGCCAGCAGCGTAGGGCGACTAGCGGGAGGTCCAACAGATACGCAGTATTTT
NA TRBJ1-5 few TRBV28 CASSLGYGYQPQHF TGTGCCAGCAGTTTAGGGTACGGATATCAGCCCCAGCATTTT
NA TRBJ2-1 many TRBV4-1 CASSQDKLALVYNEQFF TGCGCCAGCAGCCAAGATAAACTAGCTCTTGTTTACAATGAGCAGTTCTTC
NA TRBJ2-3 NA TRBV7-2 CASSPTGIDTQYF TGTGCCAGCAGTCCAACAGGGATAGATACGCAGTATTTT
TRBD2 TRBJ2-3 few TRBV3-1 CASSQEPEGIAGAPSDTQYF TGTGCCAGCAGCCAAGAACCCGAAGGAATAGCGGGGGCCCCCTCAGATACGCAGTATTTT
NA TRBJ2-2 NA TRBV28 CASTPGRPNTGELFF TGTGCCAGCACCCCGGGACGGCCGAACACCGGGGAGCTGTTTTTT
TRBD2 TRBJ2-3 few TRBV20-1 CSAQKGLAGADTQYF TGCAGTGCTCAGAAGGGGCTAGCGGGAGCAGATACGCAGTATTTT
NA TRBJ2-2 NA TRBV18 CASSPEGTTGELFF TGTGCCAGCTCACCGGAAGGGACCACCGGGGAGCTGTTTTTT
NA TRBJ1-3 many TRBV7-9 CASSSPTTASGNTIYF TGTGCCAGCAGCTCCCCGACGACAGCTTCAGGAAACACCATATATTTT
TRBD1 TRBJ2-5 many TRBV7-9 CASTQWTGPQETQYF TGTGCCAGCACCCAATGGACAGGACCCCAAGAGACCCAGTACTTC
TRBD1 TRBJ2-7 few TRBV29-1 CSVEGPSGQGTNEQYF TGCAGCGTTGAGGGCCCCTCAGGACAGGGCACTAACGAGCAGTACTTC
TRBD2 TRBJ2-3 NA TRBV19 CASRLREGNTQYF TGTGCCAGTAGACTGCGGGAGGGGAATACGCAGTATTTT
NA TRBJ1-2 few TRBV7-9 CASSLLQGNGYTF TGTGCCAGCAGCTTATTACAAGGGAATGGCTACACCTTC
NA TRBJ1-1 NA TRBV28 CASSLYRTGKMNTEAFF TGTGCCAGCAGTTTATACAGAACAGGGAAAATGAACACTGAAGCTTTCTTT
TRBD1 TRBJ1-1 few TRBV4-1 CASRQNPIDQGDTEAFF TGCGCCAGCAGACAAAATCCAATAGACCAGGGGGACACTGAAGCTTTCTTT
TRBD2 TRBJ2-5 NA TRBV7-2 CASSSQRGGLKTQYF TGTGCCAGCAGCTCACAGCGGGGGGGCTTGAAGACCCAGTACTTC
NA TRBJ2-1 NA TRBV13 CASRPRPSFYNEQFF TGTGCCAGCAGACCCAGGCCGAGCTTCTACAATGAGCAGTTCTTC
NA TRBJ1-5 NA TRBV7-2 CASSYLREQPQHF TGTGCCAGCAGCTACCTTAGGGAACAGCCCCAGCATTTT
TRBD1 TRBJ2-1 NA TRBV18 CASSPRQGTEQFF TGTGCCAGCTCACCCCGACAGGGGACTGAGCAGTTCTTC
NA TRBJ1-1 many TRBV12-3/TRBV12-4 CASSLTGEAFF TGCGCCAGCAGCCTGACAGGTGAAGCTTTCTTT
TRBD2 TRBJ2-1 NA TRBV7-8 CASSPSRAGVGHEQFF TGTGCCAGCAGCCCAAGCAGGGCGGGAGTTGGTCATGAGCAGTTCTTC
NA TRBJ2-5 NA TRBV12-3/TRBV12-4 CASSPRHTQETQYF TGTGCCAGCAGTCCAAGACATACACAAGAGACCCAGTACTTC
TRBD1 TRBJ2-7 few TRBV28 CASSRDLGQAYEQYF TGTGCCAGCAGCCGCGACCTGGGACAGGCGTACGAGCAGTACTTC
TRBD1 TRBJ1-1 NA TRBV19 CASKIPGGRNTEAFF TGTGCCAGTAAGATACCAGGGGGCCGGAACACTGAAGCTTTCTTT
NA TRBJ2-2 NA TRBV9 CASSGRVSEGVTGELFF TGTGCCAGCAGCGGCCGGGTGAGCGAGGGGGTAACCGGGGAGCTGTTTTTT
NA TRBJ2-1 many TRBV5-1 CASSLGEGGEQFF TGCGCCAGCAGCCTCGGGGAAGGGGGTGAGCAGTTCTTC
TRBD1 TRBJ2-3 many TRBV5-1 CASSWDRRTDTQYF TGCGCCAGCAGCTGGGACAGACGGACAGATACGCAGTATTTT
TRBD1 TRBJ2-1 NA TRBV7-9 CASSLGQGAANEQFF TGTGCCAGCAGCTTAGGACAGGGGGCTGCGAATGAGCAGTTCTTC
TRBD2 TRBJ2-7 NA TRBV14 CASSQDWVAGVFEQYF TGTGCCAGCAGCCAAGATTGGGTAGCGGGAGTCTTCGAGCAGTACTTC
TRBD2 TRBJ2-3 NA TRBV28 CANSGRASTDTQYF TGTGCCAACAGCGGGAGGGCTAGCACAGATACGCAGTATTTT
TRBD2 TRBJ2-7 NA TRBV9 CASSERGELNEQYF TGTGCCAGCAGTGAGCGGGGGGAGCTGAACGAGCAGTACTTC
TRBD2 TRBJ2-4 NA TRBV20-1 CSARDKREVNIQYF TGCAGTGCTAGAGACAAGCGGGAGGTAAACATTCAGTACTTC
NA TRBJ2-5 few TRBV7-8 CASSLALYQETQYF TGTGCCAGCAGCTTAGCCTTGTACCAAGAGACCCAGTACTTC
NA TRBJ1-5 many TRBV5-8 CASSGGEWSNQPQHF TGTGCCAGCAGCGGCGGGGAGTGGAGCAATCAGCCCCAGCATTTT
NA TRBJ2-5 NA TRBV7-2 CASSPQGIGETQYF TGTGCCAGCAGCCCCCAGGGAATTGGCGAGACCCAGTACTTC
NA TRBJ1-5 NA TRBV20-1 CSAREQNSNQPQHF TGCAGTGCTAGAGAACAGAACAGCAATCAGCCCCAGCATTTT